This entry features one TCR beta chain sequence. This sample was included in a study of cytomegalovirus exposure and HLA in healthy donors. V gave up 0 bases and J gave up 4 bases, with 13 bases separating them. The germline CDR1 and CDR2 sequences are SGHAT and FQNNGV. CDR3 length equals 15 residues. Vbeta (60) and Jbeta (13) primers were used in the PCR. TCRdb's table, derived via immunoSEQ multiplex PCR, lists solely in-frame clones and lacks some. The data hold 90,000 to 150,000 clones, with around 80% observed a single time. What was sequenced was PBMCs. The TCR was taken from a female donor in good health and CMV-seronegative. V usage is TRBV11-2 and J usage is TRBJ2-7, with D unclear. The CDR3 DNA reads TGTGCCAGCAGCTTAGATCCGTTAACGGAGTACGAGCAGTACTTC. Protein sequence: CASSLDPLTEYEQYF.